A selection of T cell receptor beta chains follows, all from one sample in a study of Graves' ophthalmopathy and Graves' hyperthyroidism. TCRdb analysed the multiplex PCR reads with MiXCR anew, one entry per CDR3 protein. The sample holds 350,000 to 450,000 distinct CDR3 sequences, over 20% seen once. The sequenced sample was peripheral blood. These receptors came from a woman under 30 with stable Graves' hyperthyroidism. Each CDR3 is given without its conserved first and last residue. Fields, in order: D gene, J gene, V gene, CDR3 protein. The D gene is left open where the match is weak.

>NA|TRBJ1-1|TRBV20-1
SARFRRGAEAF
>NA|TRBJ1-5|TRBV6-1
ASSERGAHQPQH
>NA|TRBJ2-6|TRBV7-2
ASSLFRDGANVLT
>NA|TRBJ1-1|TRBV18
ASSPPDGEAF
>TRBD2|TRBJ2-5|TRBV2
ASSEAWSGVETQY
>NA|TRBJ2-6|TRBV28
ASRTSGANVLT
>TRBD2|TRBJ2-7|TRBV6-2/TRBV6-3
ASSTRLAGSPYEQY
>NA|TRBJ2-5|TRBV19
ASSIIRSESETQY
>NA|TRBJ1-6|TRBV27
ASSWQGSSPLH
>NA|TRBJ2-7|TRBV20-1
SASAYGSFEEQY
>TRBD1|TRBJ2-7|TRBV27
ASSLWDRGQEQY
>NA|TRBJ1-2|TRBV6-1
ASSDRVEGYT
>NA|TRBJ1-5|TRBV11-2
ASISMGPTFYSNQPQH
>NA|TRBJ2-4|TRBV20-1
SARGHGTKNIQY
>TRBD1|TRBJ1-2|TRBV19
ASSWRTGTYGYT
>TRBD2|TRBJ2-5|TRBV6-4
ASSDTGTSGRAGQETQY
>NA|TRBJ1-5|TRBV4-1
ASSQAVRDNQPQH
>TRBD2|TRBJ2-7|TRBV7-6
ASSLKAGDRLEQY
>TRBD2|TRBJ2-7|TRBV19
ASRMRAGDYEQY
>NA|TRBJ2-7|TRBV2
ASSWEVEQY
>TRBD1|TRBJ1-1|TRBV30
ASADRKGTEAF
>TRBD2|TRBJ2-7|TRBV11-1
ASSHSGRRSYEQY
>TRBD1|TRBJ1-1|TRBV7-8
ASSLGQGRSGTEAF
>TRBD1|TRBJ2-7|TRBV30
AWDRDRGGEQY
>TRBD2|TRBJ2-2|TRBV11-2
ASSPSGGSGELF
>NA|TRBJ1-5|TRBV12-3/TRBV12-4
ASKKRGVRNQPQH
>NA|TRBJ2-4|TRBV27
ASSRRTPQGPKNIQY
>TRBD1|TRBJ1-5|TRBV19
ASSIEDRANQPQH
>NA|TRBJ2-5|TRBV6-2/TRBV6-3
ASSPVFATETQY
>NA|TRBJ1-1|TRBV2
ASSWGSVNTEAF
>TRBD1|TRBJ2-2|TRBV11-2
ASSWDRGFVAGELF
>NA|TRBJ2-5|TRBV27
ASSLVGAATTQY
>NA|TRBJ2-2|TRBV6-1
ASSPAGENTGELF
>NA|TRBJ1-1|TRBV29-1
SVGYRRNTEAF
>TRBD1|TRBJ1-2|TRBV7-9
ASSLPDREGEGYT
>NA|TRBJ2-7|TRBV7-8
ASSPVGVQMGYEQY
>NA|TRBJ2-7|TRBV29-1
SVFPGPPNEQY
>TRBD1|TRBJ2-2|TRBV12-5
ASGLVRGQFHRELF
>NA|TRBJ1-6|TRBV6-2/TRBV6-3
ASKTNRDSPLH
>TRBD1|TRBJ1-2|TRBV2
ASREDRVGYT
>TRBD2|TRBJ2-5|TRBV5-1
ASSLTSGRAGETQY
>NA|TRBJ1-1|TRBV19
ASRPSGGHPFVEAF
>TRBD2|TRBJ2-7|TRBV7-9
ASSLKAGVTYEQY
>NA|TRBJ2-5|TRBV5-1
ASSFSTTQY